What follows are 6 T cell receptor beta chains derived from one specimen sequenced in a study of cytomegalovirus exposure and HLA in healthy donors. It was with 60 Vbeta and 13 Jbeta primers that the PCR ran. Repertoires were generated with immunoSEQ multiplex PCR, while TCRdb's copy carries only in-frame clones and drops some. The sample yields 55,000 to 65,000 clones, 85% seen once. The sequenced sample was PBMCs. The receptors derive from a female donor in good health and CMV-seronegative.

This clone appeared once. The rearrangement links TRBV28 to TRBJ2-4; D gene unclear. The V gene's germline CDR1 is MDHEN and CDR2 SYDVKM. CDR3 length: 16 residues. Deletions cut 5 bases from V and 1 base from J, with 15 bases between. The CDR3 sequence is CASSPLLLAAKNIQYF. In nucleotides, the CDR3 is TGTGCCAGCAGTCCTCTTCTACTCGCTGCCAAAAACATTCAGTACTTC.

The chain employs TRBV6-5 and TRBJ2-2, with TRBD2 matching over 9 bases. The CDR3 loop spans 15 amino acids. V shed 7 bases, J shed 0 bases, and the junction held 3 bases outside the gene matches. The V gene's germline CDR1 is MNHEY and CDR2 SVGAGI. CDR3 nucleotides: TGTGCCAGCAAACTAGCGGGCGCGAACACCGGGGAGCTGTTTTTT. This codes for CASKLAGANTGELFF.

The chain couples TRBV7-9 to TRBJ2-5; 11 bases map to TRBD2. The CDR3 sequence is 15 residues long. The trim removed 1 base at V and 4 bases at J, leaving 2 bases unmatched. CDR1 is SEHNR, CDR2 FQNEAQ, per germline (reference sequence). CDR3 protein: CASSLGLAGGETQYF. CDR3 sequence (DNA): TGTGCCAGCAGCTTAGGGCTAGCGGGAGGAGAGACCCAGTACTTC.

This rearrangement joins TRBV7-3 to TRBJ2-6; 9 nucleotides agree with TRBD1. CDR3 size: 17 residues. With 6 bases clipped from V and 0 bases from J, the junction kept 6 bases outside the gene matches. Germline assignment: CDR1 SGHTA and CDR2 FQGTGA. In DNA form, the CDR3 reads TGTGCCAGCAGTCAGGACAGGGGAGTCTCTGGGGCCAACGTCCTGACTTTC. This translates into CASSQDRGVSGANVLTF.

V and J are TRBV7-3 and TRBJ1-2; no reliable D call. With 2 bases removed from V and 4 bases from J, the gap between germline ends came to 14 bases. This CDR3 is 15 amino acids long. Germline assignment: CDR1 SGHTA and CDR2 FQGTGA. The CDR3 sequence is CASSLGSSSAYGYTF. The DNA of the CDR3 is TGTGCCAGCAGCTTAGGTAGCTCCAGCGCCTATGGCTACACCTTC.

The chain carries TRBV14 and TRBJ1-6; D possibly corresponds to TRBD1 (5 bases). The CDR3 length is 15 residues. Germline loops: CDR1 SGHDN, CDR2 FVKESK. Trimming pared 1 base from V and 7 bases from J, leaving 11 bases between. The CDR3 DNA sequence: TGTGCCAGCAGCCAAGGGGCAGGGAAGAATTCACCCCTCCACTTT. This sequence encodes CASSQGAGKNSPLHF.